This TCR beta chain was captured in a study of shared clonotypes between healthy human individuals. The data were produced by immunoSEQ multiplex PCR, yet TCRdb's version contains in-frame clones alone and is incomplete. The sample gives hundreds of thousands of clones, roughly three quarters of which show up once; more than 10% is in the top ten. Trimming left V 1 base short and J 4 bases short, with 13 bases between. Germline lookup yields CDR1 LNHNV and CDR2 YYDKDF (reference sequence). The CDR3 is 15 residues long. Nashville, Tennessee was home to all donors, each a Caucasian adult. The receptor was isolated from a woman aged 40 to 55 in good health. Some clones in this sample may be carry-over from other donors' samples. The rearrangement joins TRBV15 to TRBJ1-1; D not certain. Input material: PBMCs. CDR3 DNA: TGTGCCACCAGCAGAGGTCGGGTCATAGGCACTGAAGCTTTCTTT. Its translation is CATSRGRVIGTEAFF. Looking up the rest from reference TRBV15 and TRBJ1-1 gives the full variable domain: DAMVIQNPRYQVTQFGKPVTLSCSQTLNHNVMYWYQQKSSQAPKLLFHYYDKDFNNEADTPDNFQSRRPNTSFCFLDIRSPGLGDTAMYLCATSRGRVIGTEAFFGQGTRLTVV.